This TCR beta chain was recorded in a study of human T cells and chemical hapten exposure (dated by TCRdb to the early 2020s). Regarding the study in general: For sensitization, 2% DPC in acetone was applied to a roughly 2 cm by roughly 2 cm area of upper inner arm skin. Weekly therapeutic DPC doses were additionally applied to the scalp of patients throughout the roughly 26-week study period. Patch testing on the upper back used Finn chambers containing 0.01% DPC, with scoring done after 6 days according to International Contact Dermatitis Research Group standards. Most of the patients in the cohort were female, and the cohort covered alopecia areata with under or over 50% scalp involvement, alopecia totalis and alopecia universalis. Libraries were pooled for sequencing, and variation in per-sample TCR yields was attributed mainly to small differences in library volumes within the pool. This study followed changes in the peripheral blood TCR repertoire in vivo during primary and secondary sensitization of alopecia patients to the hapten diphenylcyclopropenone (DPC). Blood samples were taken from patients before sensitization (week 0) and at 2, 6 and about 24 weeks after DPC sensitization. For TCR sequencing, blood came from approximately 29 alopecia patients at anywhere from one to four time points (pre-sensitization, 2, 6 and 24 weeks). Summary of the overall study and its limitations: After repeated subsampling, changes were observed in the strength of the expansion versus patch-test correlation and in the threshold at which the correlation became significant. Compared with pre-sensitization or healthy control sets, expanded TCRs formed significantly more large CDR3 similarity clusters, which is consistent with antigen-driven responses. Patch test score correlated positively with the number of PT1 expanded TCRs, reaching significance at thresholds 8, 16 and 32 but not at 4. DPC sensitization did not change the number of TCRs with a frequency above 1 in 1000, and there was no evidence of changes in global repertoire structure. All patients had alopecia, a presumed autoimmune disease, so their immune response might differ from that of healthy individuals.

Reading the label with the study, this specimen's time point is: pre-sensitization, week 0. The sample's treatment or condition label, decoded: therapeutic diphenylcyclopropenone sensitization with weekly scalp DPC. Blood at each patch-test visit was drawn before the patch test was applied. Eligible patients were aged 18 to 70, diagnosed with alopecia, deemed suitable for DPC therapy, and excluded if pregnant. Unfractionated whole blood was collected in Tempus Blood RNA tubes, and total RNA was extracted from that blood. Libraries were constructed by RACE. Sequencing took place on a NextSeq 500. During library preparation, unique molecular identifiers were attached to individual cDNA molecules so that TCRs could be counted in a quantitative, reproducible way. Each blood RNA sample was used to sequence both TCR alpha and TCR beta chains. In the original analysis: A median of around 100,000 TCRs per sample was observed, with a range of 23,224 to 690,600. The Decombinator software suite was used to annotate V, J and CDR3 in the TCR reads. For the PS versus PT1 abundance plots, all samples were subsampled to the same number of TCRs (28,000). Expanded TCRs were defined as absent before sensitization and observed at least eight times at the 2-week time point. The public reads were reanalyzed by TCRdb: fastp trimming at Q25, MiXCR alignment, in-frame beta chains only. Rows are combined by CDR3 protein, so each entry shows the most common genes and DNA. The V and J calls were determined by TCRdb, not by the authors. For this sample there are 45,000 to 60,000 distinct CDR3 sequences; roughly 8.8% appear just once. The ten largest clones represent around 14% of the sample.

Relative to germline, V is 6 bases shorter and J is 3 bases shorter, with 13 bases between their ends. The CDR3 numbers 14 residues from cysteine through phenylalanine. Only the CDR3 portion is preserved as DNA: 42 bases, with reading frame beginning at the first base. As concerns this clonotype: Its antigen specificity is not known. No base-level quality is on record; no much larger clone is a single base apart.

The specimen comprised whole blood, sampled in connection with sensitization to the hapten diphenylcyclopropenone (DPC). The sequence derives from a woman between 35 and 50 years old with alopecia areata. Some clones in this sample may be carry-over from other donors' samples. The rearrangement combines TRBV12-3 or TRBV12-4 with TRBJ2-3, with the D segment identity uncertain. CDR3 region: CASSPRRFTDTQYF. The base sequence is TGTGCCAGCAGCCCCCGGAGATTTACAGATACGCAGTATTTT.